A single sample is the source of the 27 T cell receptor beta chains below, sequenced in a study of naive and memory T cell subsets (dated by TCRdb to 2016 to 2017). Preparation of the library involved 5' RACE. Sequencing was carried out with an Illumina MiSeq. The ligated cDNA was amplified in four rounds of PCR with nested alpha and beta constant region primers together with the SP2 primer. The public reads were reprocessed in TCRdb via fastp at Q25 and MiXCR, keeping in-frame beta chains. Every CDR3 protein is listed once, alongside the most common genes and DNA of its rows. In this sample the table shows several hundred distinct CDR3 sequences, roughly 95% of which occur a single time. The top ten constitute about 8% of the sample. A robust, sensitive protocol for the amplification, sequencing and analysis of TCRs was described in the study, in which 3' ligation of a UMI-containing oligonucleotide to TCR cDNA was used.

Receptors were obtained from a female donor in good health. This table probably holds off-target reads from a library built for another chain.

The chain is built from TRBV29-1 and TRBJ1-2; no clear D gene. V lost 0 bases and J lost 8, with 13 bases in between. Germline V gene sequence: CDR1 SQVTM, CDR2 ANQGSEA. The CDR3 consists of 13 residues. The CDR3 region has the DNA TGCAGCGTTGAAGATCAGACCGGCGGCGGCTACACCTTC. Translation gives CSVEDQTGGGYTF.

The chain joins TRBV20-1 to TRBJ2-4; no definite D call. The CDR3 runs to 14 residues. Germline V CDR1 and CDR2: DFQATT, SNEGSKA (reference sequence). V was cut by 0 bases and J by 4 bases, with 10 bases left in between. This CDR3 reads CSARDLVTKNIQYF. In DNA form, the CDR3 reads TGCAGTGCTAGAGATTTGGTTACGAAAAACATTCAGTACTTC.

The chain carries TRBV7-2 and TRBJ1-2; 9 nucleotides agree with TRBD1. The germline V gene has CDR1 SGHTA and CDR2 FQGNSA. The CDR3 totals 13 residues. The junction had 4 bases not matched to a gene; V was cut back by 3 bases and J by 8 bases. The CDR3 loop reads CASSLGQGIGYTF. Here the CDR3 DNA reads TGTGCCAGCAGCTTGGGACAGGGAATCGGCTACACCTTC.

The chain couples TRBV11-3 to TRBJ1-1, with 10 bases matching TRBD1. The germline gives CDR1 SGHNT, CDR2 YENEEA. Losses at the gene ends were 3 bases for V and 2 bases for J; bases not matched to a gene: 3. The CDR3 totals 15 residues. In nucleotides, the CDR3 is TGTGCCAGCAGCTTTGGACAGGGGGGAAACACTGAAGCTTTCTTT. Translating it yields CASSFGQGGNTEAFF.

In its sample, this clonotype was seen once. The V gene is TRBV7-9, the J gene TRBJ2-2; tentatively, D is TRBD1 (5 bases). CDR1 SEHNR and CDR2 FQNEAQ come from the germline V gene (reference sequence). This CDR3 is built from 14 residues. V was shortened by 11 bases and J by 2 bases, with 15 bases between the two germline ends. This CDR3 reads CAFPDTPNTGELFF. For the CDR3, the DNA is TGTGCCTTCCCGGACACCCCTAACACCGGGGAGCTGTTTTTT.

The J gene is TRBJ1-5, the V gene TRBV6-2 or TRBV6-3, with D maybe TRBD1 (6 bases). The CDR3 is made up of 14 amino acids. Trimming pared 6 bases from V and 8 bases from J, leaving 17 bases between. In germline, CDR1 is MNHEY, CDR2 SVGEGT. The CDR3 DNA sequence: TGTGCCAGCAGCCGAGACAGGCAAATCGAGCCCCAGCATTTT. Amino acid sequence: CASSRDRQIEPQHF.

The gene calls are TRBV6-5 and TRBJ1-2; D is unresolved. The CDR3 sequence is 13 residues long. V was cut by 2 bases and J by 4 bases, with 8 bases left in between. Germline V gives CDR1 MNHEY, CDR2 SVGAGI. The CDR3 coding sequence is TGTGCCAGCAGTTACGGACGTGGCTATGGCTACACCTTC. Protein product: CASSYGRGYGYTF.

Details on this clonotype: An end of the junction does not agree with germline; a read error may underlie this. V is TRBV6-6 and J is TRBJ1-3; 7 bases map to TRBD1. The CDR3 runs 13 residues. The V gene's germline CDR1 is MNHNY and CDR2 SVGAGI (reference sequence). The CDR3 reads CASRGQDLAFDCF. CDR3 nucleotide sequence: TGTGCCAGCAGAGGACAGGACCTCGCTTTTGATTGTTTT.

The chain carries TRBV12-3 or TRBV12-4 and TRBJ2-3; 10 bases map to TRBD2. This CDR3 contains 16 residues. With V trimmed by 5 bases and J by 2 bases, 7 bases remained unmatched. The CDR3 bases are TGTGCCAGCAGTCGGGGACTAGCGTCAATCACAGATACGCAGTATTTT. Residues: CASSRGLASITDTQYF.

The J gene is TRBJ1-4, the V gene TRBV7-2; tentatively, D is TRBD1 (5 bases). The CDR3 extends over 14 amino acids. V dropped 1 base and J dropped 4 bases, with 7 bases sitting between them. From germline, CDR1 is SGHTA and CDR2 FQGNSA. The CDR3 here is CASSLGRVNEKLFF. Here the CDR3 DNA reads TGTGCCAGCAGCTTAGGCAGGGTTAATGAAAAACTGTTTTTT.

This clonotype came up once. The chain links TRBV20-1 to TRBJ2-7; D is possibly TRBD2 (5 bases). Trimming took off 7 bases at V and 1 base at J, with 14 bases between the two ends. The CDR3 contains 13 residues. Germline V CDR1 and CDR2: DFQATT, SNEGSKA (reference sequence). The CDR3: CSVLPGISYEQYF. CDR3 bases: TGCAGTGTCCTCCCCGGGATTTCCTACGAGCAGTACTTC.

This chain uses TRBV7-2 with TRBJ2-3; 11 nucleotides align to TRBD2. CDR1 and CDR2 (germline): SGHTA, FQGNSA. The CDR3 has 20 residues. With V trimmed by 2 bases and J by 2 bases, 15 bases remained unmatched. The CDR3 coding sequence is TGTGCCAGCAGCTTATACGGTCTAGCGGGGGGCCCTCGGGCCACAGATACGCAGTATTTT. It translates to CASSLYGLAGGPRATDTQYF.

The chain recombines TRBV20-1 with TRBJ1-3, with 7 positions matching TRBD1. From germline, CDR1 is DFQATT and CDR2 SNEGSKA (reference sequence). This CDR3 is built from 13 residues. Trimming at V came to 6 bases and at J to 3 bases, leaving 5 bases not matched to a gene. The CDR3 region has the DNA TGCAGTGCCCCAGGGGGTTTTGGAAACACCATATATTTT. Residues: CSAPGGFGNTIYF.

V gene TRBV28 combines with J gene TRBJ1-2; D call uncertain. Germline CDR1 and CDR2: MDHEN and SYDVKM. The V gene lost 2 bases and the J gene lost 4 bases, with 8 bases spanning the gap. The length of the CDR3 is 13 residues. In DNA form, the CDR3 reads TGTGCCAGCAGTTTAGTCCCGTCCTATGGCTACACCTTC. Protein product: CASSLVPSYGYTF.

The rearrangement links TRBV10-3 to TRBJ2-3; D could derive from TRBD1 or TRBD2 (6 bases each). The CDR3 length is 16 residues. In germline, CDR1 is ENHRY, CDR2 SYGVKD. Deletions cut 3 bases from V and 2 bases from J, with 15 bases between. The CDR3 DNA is TGTGCCATCAGTGATTTCGGGGGCGCGACCACAGATACGCAGTATTTT. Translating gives CAISDFGGATTDTQYF.

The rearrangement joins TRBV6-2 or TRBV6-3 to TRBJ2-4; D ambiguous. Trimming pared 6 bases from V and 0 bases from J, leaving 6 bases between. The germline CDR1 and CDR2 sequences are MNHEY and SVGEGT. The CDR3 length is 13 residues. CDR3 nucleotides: TGTGCCAGCAGAACCATAGCCAAAAACATTCAGTACTTC. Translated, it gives CASRTIAKNIQYF.

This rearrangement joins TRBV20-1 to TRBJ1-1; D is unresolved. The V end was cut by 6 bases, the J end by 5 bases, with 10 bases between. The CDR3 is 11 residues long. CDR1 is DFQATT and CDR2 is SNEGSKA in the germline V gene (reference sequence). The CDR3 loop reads CSAELRTEAFF. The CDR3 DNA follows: TGCAGTGCCGAGCTTAGGACTGAAGCTTTCTTT.

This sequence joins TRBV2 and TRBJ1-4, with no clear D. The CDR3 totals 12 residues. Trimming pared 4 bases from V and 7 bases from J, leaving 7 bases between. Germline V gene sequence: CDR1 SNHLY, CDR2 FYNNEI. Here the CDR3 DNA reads TGTGCCAGCAGTGTATTAGGTGAAAAACTGTTTTTT. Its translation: CASSVLGEKLFF.

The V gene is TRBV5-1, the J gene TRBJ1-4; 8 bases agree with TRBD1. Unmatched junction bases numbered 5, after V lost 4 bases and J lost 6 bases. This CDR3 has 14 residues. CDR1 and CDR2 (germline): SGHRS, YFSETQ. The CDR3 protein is CASSLTGEDEKLFF. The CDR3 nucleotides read TGCGCCAGCAGCCTGACAGGGGAGGATGAAAAACTGTTTTTT.

CDR3 amino acids: CASSNRVAFF. In DNA form, the CDR3 reads TGTGCCAGCAGTAATCGCGTGGCTTTCTTT. The rearrangement links TRBV6-1 to TRBJ1-1; D call uncertain. V lost 5 bases, J lost 11 bases, and 9 bases lay in between. The CDR3 has 10 amino acids. The germline V gene has CDR1 MNHNS and CDR2 SASEGT.

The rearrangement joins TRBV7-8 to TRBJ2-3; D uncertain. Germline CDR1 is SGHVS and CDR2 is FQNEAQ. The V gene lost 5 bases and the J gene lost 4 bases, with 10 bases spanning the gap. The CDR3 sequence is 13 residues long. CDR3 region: CASSGRLADTQYF. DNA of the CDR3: TGTGCCAGCAGCGGGCGATTGGCAGATACGCAGTATTTT.

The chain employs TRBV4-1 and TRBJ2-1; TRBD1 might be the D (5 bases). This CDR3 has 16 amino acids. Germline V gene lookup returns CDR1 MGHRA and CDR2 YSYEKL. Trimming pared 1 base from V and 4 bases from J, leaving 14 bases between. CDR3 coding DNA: TGCGCCAGCAGCCAAGGCCCGACAGATTCGTACAATGAGCAGTTCTTC. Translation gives CASSQGPTDSYNEQFF.

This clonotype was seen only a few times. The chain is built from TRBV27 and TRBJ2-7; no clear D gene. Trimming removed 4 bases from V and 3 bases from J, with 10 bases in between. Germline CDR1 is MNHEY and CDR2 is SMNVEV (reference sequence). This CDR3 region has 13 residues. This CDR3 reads CASSSGSLYEQYF. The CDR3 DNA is TGTGCCAGCAGTTCTGGGTCCCTCTACGAGCAGTACTTC.

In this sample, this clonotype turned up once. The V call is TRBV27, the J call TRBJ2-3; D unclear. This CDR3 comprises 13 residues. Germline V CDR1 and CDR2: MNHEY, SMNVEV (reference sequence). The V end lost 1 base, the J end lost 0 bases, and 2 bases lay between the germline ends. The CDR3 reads CASSLFSTDTQYF. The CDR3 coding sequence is TGTGCCAGCAGTTTATTTAGCACAGATACGCAGTATTTT.

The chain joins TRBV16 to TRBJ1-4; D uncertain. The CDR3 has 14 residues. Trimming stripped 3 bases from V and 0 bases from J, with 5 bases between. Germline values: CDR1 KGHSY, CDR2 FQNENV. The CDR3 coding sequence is TGTGCCAGCAGCCAGACCTCAACTAATGAAAAACTGTTTTTT. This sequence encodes CASSQTSTNEKLFF.

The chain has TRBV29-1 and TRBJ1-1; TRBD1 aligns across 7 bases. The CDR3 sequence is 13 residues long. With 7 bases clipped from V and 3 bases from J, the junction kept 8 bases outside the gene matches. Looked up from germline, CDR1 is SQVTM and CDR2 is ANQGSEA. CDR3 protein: CSASTGVDTEAFF. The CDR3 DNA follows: TGCAGCGCGTCCACAGGGGTTGACACTGAAGCTTTCTTT.

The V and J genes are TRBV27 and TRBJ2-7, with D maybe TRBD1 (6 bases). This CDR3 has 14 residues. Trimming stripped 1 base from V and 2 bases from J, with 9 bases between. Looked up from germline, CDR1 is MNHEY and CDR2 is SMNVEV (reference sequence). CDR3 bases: TGTGCCAGCAGTTTATTTGCAGGGGCCTACGAGCAGTACTTC. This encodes CASSLFAGAYEQYF.